This T cell receptor beta chain was recovered during a study of blood T cell repertoires in COVID-19. Across the whole study: From the United States, Italy and Spain came samples of acute and convalescent COVID-19.

Recovery meant two consecutive negative NP/OP PCR tests, professional clearance, or resolved symptoms. The CDR3 is made up of 15 amino acids. Germline-derived CDR1 and CDR2 are LNHNV and YYDKDF (reference sequence). Trimming took off 0 bases at V and 2 bases at J, with 10 bases between the two ends. The protocol was immunoSEQ multiplex PCR, while the TCRdb copy is restricted to in-frame clones and leaves out a portion. The table has 250,000 to 350,000 clones, 80% to 95% seen once. Specimen: PBMCs or T cells enriched from blood (not recorded which). The receptor's source is a woman aged 30 to 39 who had recovered from COVID-19. The chain recombines TRBV15 with TRBJ2-5; no definite D call. CDR3 in DNA: TGTGCCACCAGCAGAGATCACGGCAGGCAAGAGACCCAGTACTTC. Protein: CATSRDHGRQETQYF.